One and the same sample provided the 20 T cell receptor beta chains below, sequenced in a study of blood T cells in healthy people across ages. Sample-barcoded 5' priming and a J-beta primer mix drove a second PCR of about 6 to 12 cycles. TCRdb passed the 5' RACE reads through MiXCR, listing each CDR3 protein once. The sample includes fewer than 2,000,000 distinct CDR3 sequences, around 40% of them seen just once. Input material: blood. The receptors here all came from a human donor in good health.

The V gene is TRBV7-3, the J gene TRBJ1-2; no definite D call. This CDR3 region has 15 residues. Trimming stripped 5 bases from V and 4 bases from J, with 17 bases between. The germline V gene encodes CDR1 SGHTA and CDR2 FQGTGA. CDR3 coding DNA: TGTGCCAGCAGCCCCACGGGTGGGCAAGTCTATGGCTACACCTTC. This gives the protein CASSPTGGQVYGYTF. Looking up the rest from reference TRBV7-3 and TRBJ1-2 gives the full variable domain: GAGVSQTPSNKVTEKGKYVELRCDPISGHTALYWYRQSLGQGPEFLIYFQGTGAADDSGLPNDRFFAVRPEGSVSTLKIQRTERGDSAVYLCASSPTGGQVYGYTFGSGTRLTVV.

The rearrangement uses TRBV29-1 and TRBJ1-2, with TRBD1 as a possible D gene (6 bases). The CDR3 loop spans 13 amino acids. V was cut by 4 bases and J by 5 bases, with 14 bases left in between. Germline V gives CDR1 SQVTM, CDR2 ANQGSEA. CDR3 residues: CSVVGGLPYGYTF. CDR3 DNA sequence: TGCAGCGTTGTCGGGGGCCTCCCTTATGGCTACACCTTC. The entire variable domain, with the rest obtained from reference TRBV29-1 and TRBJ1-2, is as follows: SAVISQKPSRDICQRGTSLTIQCQVDSQVTMMFWYRQQPGQSLTLIATANQGSEATYESGFVIDKFPISRPNLTFSTLTVSNMSPEDSSIYLCSVVGGLPYGYTFGSGTRLTVV.

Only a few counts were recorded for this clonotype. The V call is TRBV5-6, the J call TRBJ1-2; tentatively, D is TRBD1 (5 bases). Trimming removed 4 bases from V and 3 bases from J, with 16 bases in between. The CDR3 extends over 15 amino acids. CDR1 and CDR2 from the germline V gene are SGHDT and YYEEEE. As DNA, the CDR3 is TGTGCCAGCAGCATTCCAGACAGAAGCTACTATGGCTACACCTTC. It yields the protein CASSIPDRSYYGYTF.

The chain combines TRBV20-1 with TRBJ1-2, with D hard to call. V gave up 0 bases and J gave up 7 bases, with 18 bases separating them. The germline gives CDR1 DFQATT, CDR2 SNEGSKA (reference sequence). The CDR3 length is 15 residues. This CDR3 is CSARDRAGVGGGYTF. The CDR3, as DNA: TGCAGTGCTAGAGATCGGGCGGGTGTAGGCGGTGGCTACACCTTC.

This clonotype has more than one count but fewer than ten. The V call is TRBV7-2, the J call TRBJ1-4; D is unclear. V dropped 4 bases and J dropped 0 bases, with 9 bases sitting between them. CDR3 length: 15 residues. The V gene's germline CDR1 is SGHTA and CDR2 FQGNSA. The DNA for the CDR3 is TGTGCCAGCAGCTGGTCTTTATCAACTAATGAAAAACTGTTTTTT. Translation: CASSWSLSTNEKLFF.

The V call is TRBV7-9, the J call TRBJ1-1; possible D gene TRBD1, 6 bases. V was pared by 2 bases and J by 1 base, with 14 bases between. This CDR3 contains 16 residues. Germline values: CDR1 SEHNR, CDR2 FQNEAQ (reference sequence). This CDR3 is CASSLRATGRNTEAFF. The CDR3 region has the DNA TGTGCCAGCAGCTTAAGGGCGACAGGCCGGAACACTGAAGCTTTCTTT. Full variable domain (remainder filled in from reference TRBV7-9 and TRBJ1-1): DTGVSQNPRHKITKRGQNVTFRCDPISEHNRLYWYRQTLGQGPEFLTYFQNEAQLEKSRLLSDRFSAERPKGSFSTLEIQRTEQGDSAMYLCASSLRATGRNTEAFFGQGTRLTVV.

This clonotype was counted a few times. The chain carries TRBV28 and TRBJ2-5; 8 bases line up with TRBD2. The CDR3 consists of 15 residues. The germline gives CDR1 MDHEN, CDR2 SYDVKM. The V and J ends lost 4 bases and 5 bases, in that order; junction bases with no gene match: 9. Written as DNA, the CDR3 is TGTGCCAGCAGTTCACCACGGGGGGGCGGGGAGACCCAGTACTTC. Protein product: CASSSPRGGGETQYF.

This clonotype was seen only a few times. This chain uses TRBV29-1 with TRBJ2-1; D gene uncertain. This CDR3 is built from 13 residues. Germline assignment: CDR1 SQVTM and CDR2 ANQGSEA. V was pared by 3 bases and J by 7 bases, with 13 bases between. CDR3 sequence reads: CSVDLAASNEQFF. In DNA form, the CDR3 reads TGCAGCGTTGATCTCGCAGCGAGTAATGAGCAGTTCTTC.

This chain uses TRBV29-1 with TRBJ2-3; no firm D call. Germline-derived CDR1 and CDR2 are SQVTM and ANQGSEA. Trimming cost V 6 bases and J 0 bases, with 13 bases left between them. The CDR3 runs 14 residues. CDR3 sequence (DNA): TGCAGCGTCGTGATAGTCACTAGCACAGATACGCAGTATTTT. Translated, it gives CSVVIVTSTDTQYF.

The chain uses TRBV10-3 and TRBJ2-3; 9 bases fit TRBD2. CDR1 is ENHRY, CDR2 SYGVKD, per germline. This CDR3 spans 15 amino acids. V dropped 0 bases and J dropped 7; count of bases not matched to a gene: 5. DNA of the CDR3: TGTGCCATCAGTGAGTCGGGCGGGGGGGCCTATACGCAGTATTTT. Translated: CAISESGGGAYTQYF.

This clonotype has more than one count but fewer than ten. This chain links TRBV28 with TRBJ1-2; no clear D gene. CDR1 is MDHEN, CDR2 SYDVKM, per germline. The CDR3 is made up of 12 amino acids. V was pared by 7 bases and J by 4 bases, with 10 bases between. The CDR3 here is CASTWEGYGYTF. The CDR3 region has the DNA TGTGCCAGCACCTGGGAAGGCTATGGCTACACCTTC.

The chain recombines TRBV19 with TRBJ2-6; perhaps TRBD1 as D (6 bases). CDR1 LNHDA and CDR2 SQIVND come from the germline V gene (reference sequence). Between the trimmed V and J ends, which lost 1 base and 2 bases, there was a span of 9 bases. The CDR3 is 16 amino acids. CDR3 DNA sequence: TGTGCCAGTAGTATAGTTAGGGGGACTGGGGCCAACGTCCTGACTTTC. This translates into CASSIVRGTGANVLTF.

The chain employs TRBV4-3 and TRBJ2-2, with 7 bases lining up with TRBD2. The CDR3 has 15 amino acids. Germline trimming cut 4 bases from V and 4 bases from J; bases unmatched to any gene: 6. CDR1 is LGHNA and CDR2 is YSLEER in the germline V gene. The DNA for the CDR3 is TGCGCCAGCAGCCGACTAGCTAAAGGCACCGGGGAGCTGTTTTTT. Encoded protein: CASSRLAKGTGELFF.

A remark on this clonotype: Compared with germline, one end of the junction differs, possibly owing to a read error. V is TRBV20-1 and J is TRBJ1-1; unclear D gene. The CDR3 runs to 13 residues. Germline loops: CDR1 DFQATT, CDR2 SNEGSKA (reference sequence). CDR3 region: CSVRTEMNTEAFF. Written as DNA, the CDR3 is TGCAGTGTTAGAACAGAAATGAACACTGAAGCTTTCTTT.

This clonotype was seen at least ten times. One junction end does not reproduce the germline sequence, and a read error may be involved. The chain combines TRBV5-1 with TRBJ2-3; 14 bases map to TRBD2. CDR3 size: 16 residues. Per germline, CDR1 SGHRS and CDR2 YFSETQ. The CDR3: CASSPGLAGDTDTQYF. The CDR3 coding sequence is TGTGCCAGCAGCCCGGGACTAGCGGGGGACACAGATACGCAGTATTTT.

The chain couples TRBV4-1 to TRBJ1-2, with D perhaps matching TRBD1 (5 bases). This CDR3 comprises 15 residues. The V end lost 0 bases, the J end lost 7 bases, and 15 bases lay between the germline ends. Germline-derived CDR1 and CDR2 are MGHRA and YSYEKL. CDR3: CASSQDPRQGSGYTF. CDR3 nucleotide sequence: TGCGCCAGCAGCCAAGACCCGCGGCAGGGCTCTGGCTACACCTTC.

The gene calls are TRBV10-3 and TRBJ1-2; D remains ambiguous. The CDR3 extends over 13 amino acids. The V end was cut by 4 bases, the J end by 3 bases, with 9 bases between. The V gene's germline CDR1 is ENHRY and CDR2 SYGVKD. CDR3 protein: CAISGRVDYGYTF. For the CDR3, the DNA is TGTGCCATCAGTGGAAGGGTCGACTATGGCTACACCTTC.

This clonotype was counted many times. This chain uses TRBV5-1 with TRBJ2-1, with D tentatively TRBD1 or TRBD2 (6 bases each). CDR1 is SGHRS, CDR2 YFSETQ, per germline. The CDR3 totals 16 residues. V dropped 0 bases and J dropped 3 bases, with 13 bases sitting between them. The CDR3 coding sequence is TGCGCCAGCAGCTTGGAAGGGGGGTTACTCTACAATGAGCAGTTCTTC. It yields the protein CASSLEGGLLYNEQFF.

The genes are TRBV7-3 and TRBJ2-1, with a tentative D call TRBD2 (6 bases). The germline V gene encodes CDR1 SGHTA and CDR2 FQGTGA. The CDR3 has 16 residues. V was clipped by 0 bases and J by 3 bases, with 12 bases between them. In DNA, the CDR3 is TGTGCCAGCAGCTTAACCCTCCCGGGGGACTACAATGAGCAGTTCTTC. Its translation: CASSLTLPGDYNEQFF.

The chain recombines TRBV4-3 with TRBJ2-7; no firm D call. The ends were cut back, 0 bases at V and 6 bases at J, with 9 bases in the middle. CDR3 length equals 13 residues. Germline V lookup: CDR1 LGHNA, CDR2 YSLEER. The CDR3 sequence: CASSQDSPSEQYF. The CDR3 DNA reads TGCGCCAGCAGCCAAGATTCCCCATCCGAGCAGTACTTC.